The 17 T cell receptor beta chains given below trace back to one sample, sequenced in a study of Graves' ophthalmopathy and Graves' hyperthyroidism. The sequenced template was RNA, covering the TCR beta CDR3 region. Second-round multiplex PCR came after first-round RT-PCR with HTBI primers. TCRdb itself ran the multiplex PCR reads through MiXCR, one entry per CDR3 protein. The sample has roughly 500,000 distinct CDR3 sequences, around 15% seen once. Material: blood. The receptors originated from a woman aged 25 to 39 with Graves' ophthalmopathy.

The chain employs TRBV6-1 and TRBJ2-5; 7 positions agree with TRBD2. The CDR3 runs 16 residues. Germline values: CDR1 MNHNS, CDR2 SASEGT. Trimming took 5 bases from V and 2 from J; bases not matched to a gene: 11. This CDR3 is CASSRLGSSGQETQYF. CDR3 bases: TGTGCCAGCAGTCGGCTAGGGAGTAGCGGGCAAGAGACCCAGTACTTC.

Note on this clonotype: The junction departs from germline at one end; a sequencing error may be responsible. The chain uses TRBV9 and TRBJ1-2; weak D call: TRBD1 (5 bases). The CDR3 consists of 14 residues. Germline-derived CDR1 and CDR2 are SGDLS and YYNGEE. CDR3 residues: CASSGDGTFYGFTF. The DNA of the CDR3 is TGTGCCAGCAGCGGCGACGGGACGTTCTATGGCTTCACCTTC.

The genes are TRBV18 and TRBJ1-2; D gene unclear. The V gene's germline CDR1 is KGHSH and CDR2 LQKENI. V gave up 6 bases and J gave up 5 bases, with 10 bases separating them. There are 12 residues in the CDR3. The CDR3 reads CASSLNLYGYTF. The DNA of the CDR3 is TGTGCCAGCTCCCTCAACCTGTATGGCTACACCTTC.

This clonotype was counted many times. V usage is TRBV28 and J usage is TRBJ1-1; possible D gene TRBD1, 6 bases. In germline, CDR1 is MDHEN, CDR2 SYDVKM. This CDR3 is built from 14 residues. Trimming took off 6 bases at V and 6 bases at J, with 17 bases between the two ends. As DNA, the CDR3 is TGTGCCAGCAGCCTAGAGGGGGTTTCAGCTGAAGCTTTCTTT. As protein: CASSLEGVSAEAFF.

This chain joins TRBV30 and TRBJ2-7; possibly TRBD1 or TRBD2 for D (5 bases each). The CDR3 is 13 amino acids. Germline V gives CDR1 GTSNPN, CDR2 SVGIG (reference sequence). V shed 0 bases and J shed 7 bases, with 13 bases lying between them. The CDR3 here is CAWSVEGPGEQYF. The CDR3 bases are TGTGCCTGGAGTGTAGAGGGGCCGGGGGAGCAGTACTTC.

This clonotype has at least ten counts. CDR3 loop: CASRGQGYSNQPQHF. The CDR3 region has the DNA TGTGCCAGCCGTGGGCAGGGCTATAGCAATCAGCCCCAGCATTTT. The J gene is TRBJ1-5, the V gene TRBV28, with D possibly matching TRBD1 (5 bases). CDR1 is MDHEN and CDR2 is SYDVKM in the germline V gene. The CDR3 contains 15 residues. Trimming left V 8 bases short and J 0 bases short, with 14 bases between. Based on the CDR3 plus reference TRBV28 and TRBJ1-5, the full variable domain is DVKVTQSSRYLVKRTGEKVFLECVQDMDHENMFWYRQDPGLGLRLIYFSYDVKMKEKGDIPEGYSVSREKKERFSLILESASTNQTSMYLCASRGQGYSNQPQHFGDGTRLSIL.

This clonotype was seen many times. The DNA for the CDR3 is TGTGCCTGGAGTGTCGGGGGTCTGGGTGAGCAGTACTTC. Protein sequence: CAWSVGGLGEQYF. J is TRBJ2-7 and V is TRBV30; tentative D call: TRBD2 (6 bases). The length of the CDR3 is 13 residues. In germline, CDR1 is GTSNPN, CDR2 SVGIG (reference sequence). V was pared by 0 bases and J by 7 bases, with 13 bases between.

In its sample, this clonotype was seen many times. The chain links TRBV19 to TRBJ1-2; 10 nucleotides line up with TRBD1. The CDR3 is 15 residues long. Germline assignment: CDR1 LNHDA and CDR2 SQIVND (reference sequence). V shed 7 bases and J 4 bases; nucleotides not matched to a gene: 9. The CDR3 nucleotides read TGTGCCAGTACCATGGTGACAGGGGGCCGCTATGGCTACACCTTC. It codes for CASTMVTGGRYGYTF.

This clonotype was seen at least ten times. This CDR3 reads CASSHRWDGYTF. The CDR3 bases are TGTGCCAGCAGCCACCGATGGGATGGCTACACCTTC. The V call is TRBV4-2, the J call TRBJ1-2; D remains ambiguous. This CDR3 comprises 12 residues. Germline assignment: CDR1 LGHNA and CDR2 YNFKEQ. Trimming pared 3 bases from V and 6 bases from J, leaving 8 bases between.

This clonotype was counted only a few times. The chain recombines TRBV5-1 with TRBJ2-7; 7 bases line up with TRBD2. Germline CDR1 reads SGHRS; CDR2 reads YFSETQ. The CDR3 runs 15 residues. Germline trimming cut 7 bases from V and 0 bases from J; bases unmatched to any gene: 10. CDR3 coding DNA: TGCGCCAGCCGGCGAAGCGGGACGGGCTCCTACGAGCAGTACTTC. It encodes CASRRSGTGSYEQYF.

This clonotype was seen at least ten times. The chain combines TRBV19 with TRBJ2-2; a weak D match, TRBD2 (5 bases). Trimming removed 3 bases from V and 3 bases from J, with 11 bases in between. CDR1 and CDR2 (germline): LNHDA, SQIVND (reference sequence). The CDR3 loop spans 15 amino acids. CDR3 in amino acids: CASSIAGSHTGELFF. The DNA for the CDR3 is TGTGCCAGTAGTATCGCGGGCTCCCACACCGGGGAGCTGTTTTTT. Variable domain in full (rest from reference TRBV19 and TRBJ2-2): DGGITQSPKYLFRKEGQNVTLSCEQNLNHDAMYWYRQDPGQGLRLIYYSQIVNDFQKGDIAEGYSVSREKKESFPLTVTSAQKNPTAFYLCASSIAGSHTGELFFGEGSRLTVL.

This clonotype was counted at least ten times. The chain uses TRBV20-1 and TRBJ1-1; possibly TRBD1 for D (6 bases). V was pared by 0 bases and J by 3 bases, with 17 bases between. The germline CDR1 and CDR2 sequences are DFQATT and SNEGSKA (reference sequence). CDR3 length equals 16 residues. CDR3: CSARDQEQGGDTEAFF. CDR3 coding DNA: TGCAGTGCTAGAGACCAGGAACAGGGAGGGGACACTGAAGCTTTCTTT.

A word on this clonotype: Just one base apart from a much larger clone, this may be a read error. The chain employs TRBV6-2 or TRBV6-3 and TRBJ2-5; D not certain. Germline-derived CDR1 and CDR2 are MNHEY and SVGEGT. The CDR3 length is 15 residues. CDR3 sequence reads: CGSSYSNPRIETQYF. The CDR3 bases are TGTGGCAGCAGTTACTCGAACCCTAGGATAGAGACCCAGTACTTC.

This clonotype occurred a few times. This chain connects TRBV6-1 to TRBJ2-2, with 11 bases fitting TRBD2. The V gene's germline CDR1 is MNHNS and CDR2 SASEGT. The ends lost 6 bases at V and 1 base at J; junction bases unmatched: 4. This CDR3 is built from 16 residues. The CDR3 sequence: CASSVAGGLNTGELFF. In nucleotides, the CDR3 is TGTGCCAGCAGCGTAGCGGGAGGGCTGAACACCGGGGAGCTGTTTTTT.

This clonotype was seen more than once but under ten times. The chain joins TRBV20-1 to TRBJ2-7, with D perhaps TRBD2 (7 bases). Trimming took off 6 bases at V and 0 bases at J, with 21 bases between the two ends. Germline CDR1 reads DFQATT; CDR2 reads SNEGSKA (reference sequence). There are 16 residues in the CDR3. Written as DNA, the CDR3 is TGCAGTGCCAACACCGGACGGGGGGCGAACTCCTACGAGCAGTACTTC. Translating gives CSANTGRGANSYEQYF.

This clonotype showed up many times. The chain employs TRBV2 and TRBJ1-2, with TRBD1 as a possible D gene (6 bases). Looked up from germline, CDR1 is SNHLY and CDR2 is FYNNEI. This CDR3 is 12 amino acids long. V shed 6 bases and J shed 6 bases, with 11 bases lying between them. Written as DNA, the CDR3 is TGTGCCAGCAGGGAGGACAGAGATGGCTACACCTTC. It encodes CASREDRDGYTF.

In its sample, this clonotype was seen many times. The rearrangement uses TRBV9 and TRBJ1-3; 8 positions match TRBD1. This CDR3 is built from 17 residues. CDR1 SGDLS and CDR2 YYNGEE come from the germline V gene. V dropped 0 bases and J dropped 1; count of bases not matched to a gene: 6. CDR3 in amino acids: CASSVGIGTGSGNTIYF. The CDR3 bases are TGTGCCAGCAGCGTAGGCATTGGGACAGGATCTGGAAACACCATATATTTT.